Shown below are 6 T cell receptor beta chains from a single sample sequenced in a study of blood T cell repertoires in COVID-19. Produced via immunoSEQ multiplex PCR; TCRdb's table is partial and in-frame only. The sample carries approximately 250,000 clones, 88% recorded once. The specimen sequenced was PBMCs or T cells enriched from blood (not recorded which). Receptor source: an older woman in a cohort exposed to, infected with or recovered from COVID-19 (not recorded which).

V and J are TRBV3-1 (or the pseudogene TRBV3-2) and TRBJ1-3, with a tentative D call TRBD1 (6 bases). The CDR3 loop spans 19 amino acids. Trimming left V 2 bases short and J 0 bases short, with 20 bases between. CDR1 and CDR2 (germline): LGHDT, YNNKEL (reference sequence). CDR3 sequence reads: CASSQRGGVRTYSGNTIYF. The CDR3, as DNA: TGTGCCAGCAGCCAAAGGGGGGGGGTTCGGACCTACTCTGGAAACACCATATATTTT.

The chain recombines TRBV6-5 with TRBJ2-1; 11 positions agree with TRBD2. This CDR3 spans 15 amino acids. The germline V gene encodes CDR1 MNHEY and CDR2 SVGAGI. V trimming: 8 bases; J trimming: 1 base; junction bases outside the gene matches: 4. As DNA, the CDR3 is TGTGCCAGCTGGCTAGCGGGAGGATCCTACAATGAGCAGTTCTTC. This codes for CASWLAGGSYNEQFF.

V is TRBV28 and J is TRBJ2-5, with 10 bases matching TRBD1. The CDR3 has 13 amino acids. Germline values: CDR1 MDHEN, CDR2 SYDVKM. V was clipped by 5 bases and J by 4 bases; unmatched bases: 1. CDR3 amino acids: CASSRDRGETQYF. CDR3 in DNA: TGTGCCAGCAGTAGGGACAGGGGAGAGACCCAGTACTTC. Combining the CDR3 with reference TRBV28 and TRBJ2-5 gives the whole variable domain DVKVTQSSRYLVKRTGEKVFLECVQDMDHENMFWYRQDPGLGLRLIYFSYDVKMKEKGDIPEGYSVSREKKERFSLILESASTNQTSMYLCASSRDRGETQYFGPGTRLLVL.

The sample holds one count of this clone. The V call is TRBV7-9, the J call TRBJ1-4; a weak D match, TRBD1 (6 bases). The ends were cut back, 7 bases at V and 5 bases at J, with 11 bases in the middle. This CDR3 has 13 amino acids. Germline V gene sequence: CDR1 SEHNR, CDR2 FQNEAQ (reference sequence). For the CDR3, the DNA is TGTGCCAGCAAGGACAGCTACAATGAAAAACTGTTTTTT. This sequence encodes CASKDSYNEKLFF.

This clone has a single count. V usage is TRBV7-2 and J usage is TRBJ1-4; TRBD1 is a possible D gene (5 bases). The V end lost 3 bases, the J end lost 0 bases, and 11 bases lay between the germline ends. The CDR3 covers 16 residues. The germline gives CDR1 SGHTA, CDR2 FQGNSA. CDR3 sequence reads: CASSLGRGTTNEKLFF. The CDR3 coding sequence is TGTGCCAGCAGCTTGGGGCGGGGAACAACTAATGAAAAACTGTTTTTT.

The CDR3 region is CASSLNGGLNTEAFF. The DNA of the CDR3 is TGTGCCAGCAGCCTAAACGGAGGTCTGAACACTGAAGCTTTCTTT. V gene TRBV7-6 combines with J gene TRBJ1-1; no clear D. Germline CDR1 is SGHVS and CDR2 is FNYEAQ. CDR3 size: 15 residues. The V end lost 5 bases, the J end lost 0 bases, and 13 bases lay between the germline ends. Together with reference TRBV7-6 and TRBJ1-1, the CDR3 gives the full variable domain: GAGVSQSPRYKVTKRGQDVALRCDPISGHVSLYWYRQALGQGPEFLTYFNYEAQQDKSGLPNDRFSAERPEGSISTLTIQRTEQRDSAMYRCASSLNGGLNTEAFFGQGTRLTVV.